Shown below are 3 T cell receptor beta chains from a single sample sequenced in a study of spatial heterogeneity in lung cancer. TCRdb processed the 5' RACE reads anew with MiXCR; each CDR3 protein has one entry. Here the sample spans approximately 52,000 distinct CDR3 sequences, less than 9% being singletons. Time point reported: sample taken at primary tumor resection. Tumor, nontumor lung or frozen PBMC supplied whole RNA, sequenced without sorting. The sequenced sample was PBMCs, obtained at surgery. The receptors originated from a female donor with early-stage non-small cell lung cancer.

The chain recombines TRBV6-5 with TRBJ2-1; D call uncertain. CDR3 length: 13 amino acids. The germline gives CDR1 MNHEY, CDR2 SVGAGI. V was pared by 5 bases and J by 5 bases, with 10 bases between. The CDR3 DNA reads TGTGCCAGCAGTGTTGGACCCGACAATGAGCAGTTCTTC. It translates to CASSVGPDNEQFF.

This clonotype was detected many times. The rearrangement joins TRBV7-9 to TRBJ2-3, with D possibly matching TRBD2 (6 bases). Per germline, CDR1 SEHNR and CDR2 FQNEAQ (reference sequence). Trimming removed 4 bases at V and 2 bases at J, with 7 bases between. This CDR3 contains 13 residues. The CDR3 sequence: CASSWRDTDTQYF. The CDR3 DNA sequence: TGTGCCAGCAGCTGGCGGGACACAGATACGCAGTATTTT.

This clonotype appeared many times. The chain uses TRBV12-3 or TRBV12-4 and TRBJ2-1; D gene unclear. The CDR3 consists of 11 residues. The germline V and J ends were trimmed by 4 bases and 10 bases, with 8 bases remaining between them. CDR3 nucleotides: TGTGCCAGCAGTTCCGGAAACGAGCAGTTCTTC. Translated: CASSSGNEQFF.